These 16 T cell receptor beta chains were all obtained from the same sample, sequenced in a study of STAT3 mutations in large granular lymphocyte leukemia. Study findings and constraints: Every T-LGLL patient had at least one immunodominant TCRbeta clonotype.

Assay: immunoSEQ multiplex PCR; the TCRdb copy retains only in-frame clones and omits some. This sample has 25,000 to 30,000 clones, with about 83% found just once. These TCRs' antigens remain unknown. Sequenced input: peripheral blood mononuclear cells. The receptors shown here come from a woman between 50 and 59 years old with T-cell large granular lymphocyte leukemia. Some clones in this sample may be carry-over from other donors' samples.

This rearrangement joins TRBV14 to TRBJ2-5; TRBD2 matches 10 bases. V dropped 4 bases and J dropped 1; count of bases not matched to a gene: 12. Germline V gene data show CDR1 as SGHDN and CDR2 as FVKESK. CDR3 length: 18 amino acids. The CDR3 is CASSPWTSGRGTQETQYF. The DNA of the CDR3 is TGTGCCAGCAGCCCTTGGACTAGCGGAAGGGGGACCCAAGAGACCCAGTACTTC.

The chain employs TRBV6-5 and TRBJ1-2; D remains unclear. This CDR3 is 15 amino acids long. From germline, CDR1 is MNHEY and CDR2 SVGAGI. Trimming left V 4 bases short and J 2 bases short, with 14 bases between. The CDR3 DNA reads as TGTGCCAGCAGTTCCTGGGTGGCAGGAAACTATGGCTACACCTTC. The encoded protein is CASSSWVAGNYGYTF.

CDR3 amino acids: CATTPGTSATGELFF. The CDR3 DNA reads as TGCGCCACTACTCCCGGGACTAGCGCCACCGGGGAGCTGTTTTTT. The chain recombines TRBV5-1 with TRBJ2-2; 10 bases are shared with TRBD2. Germline CDR1 and CDR2: SGHRS and YFSETQ. This CDR3 spans 15 amino acids. The V and J ends lost 9 bases and 4 bases, in that order; junction bases with no gene match: 9. The full variable domain, completed using reference TRBV5-1 and TRBJ2-2, is KAGVTQTPRYLIKTRGQQVTLSCSPISGHRSVSWYQQTPGQGLQFLFEYFSETQRNKGNFPGRFSGRQFSNSRSEMNVSTLELGDSALYLCATTPGTSATGELFFGEGSRLTVL.

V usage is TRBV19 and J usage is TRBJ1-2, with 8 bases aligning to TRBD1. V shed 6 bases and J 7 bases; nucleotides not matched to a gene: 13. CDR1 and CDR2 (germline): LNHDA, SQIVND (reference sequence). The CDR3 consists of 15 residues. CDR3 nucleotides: TGTGCCAGTAGATCCGGACAGGGTAGGTTCGGTGGCTACACCTTC. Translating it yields CASRSGQGRFGGYTF.

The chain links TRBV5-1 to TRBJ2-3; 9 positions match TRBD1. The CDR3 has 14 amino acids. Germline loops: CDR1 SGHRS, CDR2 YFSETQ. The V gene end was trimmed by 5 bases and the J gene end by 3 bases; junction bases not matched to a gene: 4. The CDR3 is CASSTGGQTDTQYF. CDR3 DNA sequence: TGCGCCAGCAGTACAGGGGGCCAGACAGATACGCAGTATTTT. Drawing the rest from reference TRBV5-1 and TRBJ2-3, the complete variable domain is KAGVTQTPRYLIKTRGQQVTLSCSPISGHRSVSWYQQTPGQGLQFLFEYFSETQRNKGNFPGRFSGRQFSNSRSEMNVSTLELGDSALYLCASSTGGQTDTQYFGPGTRLTVL.

Here the CDR3 DNA reads TGTGCCTGGAGTGTACACGAGGGGGCGGGTAACATTCAGTACTTC. It codes for CAWSVHEGAGNIQYF. The J gene is TRBJ2-4, the V gene TRBV30; 7 bases map to TRBD1. Trimming removed 0 bases from V and 7 bases from J; junction bases left unmatched: 9. The CDR3 covers 15 residues. In germline, CDR1 is GTSNPN, CDR2 SVGIG (reference sequence).

In DNA form, the CDR3 reads TGTGCCAGCTCAGACCCTGGATTTCGATACGAGCAGTACTTC. It translates to CASSDPGFRYEQYF. This chain connects TRBV18 to TRBJ2-7; D gene unclear. V was trimmed by 5 bases and J by 4 bases, leaving 15 bases between them. The length of the CDR3 is 14 residues. Looked up from germline, CDR1 is KGHSH and CDR2 is LQKENI.

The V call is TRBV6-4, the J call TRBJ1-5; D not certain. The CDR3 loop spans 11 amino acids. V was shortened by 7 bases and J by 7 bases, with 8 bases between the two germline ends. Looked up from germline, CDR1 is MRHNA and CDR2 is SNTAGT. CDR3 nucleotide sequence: TGTGCCAGCACGTATTTCCAGCCCCAGCATTTT. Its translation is CASTYFQPQHF.

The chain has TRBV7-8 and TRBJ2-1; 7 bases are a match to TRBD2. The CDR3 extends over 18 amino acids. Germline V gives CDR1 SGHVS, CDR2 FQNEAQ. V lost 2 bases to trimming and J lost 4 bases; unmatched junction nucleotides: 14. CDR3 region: CASSLLRGGRKAYNEQFF. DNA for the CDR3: TGTGCCAGCAGCTTACTGCGTGGCGGGAGAAAGGCTTACAATGAGCAGTTCTTC.

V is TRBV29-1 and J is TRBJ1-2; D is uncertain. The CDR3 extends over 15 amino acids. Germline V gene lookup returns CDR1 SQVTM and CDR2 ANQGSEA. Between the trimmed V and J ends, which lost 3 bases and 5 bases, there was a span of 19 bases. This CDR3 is CSVDPLSSGGYGYTF. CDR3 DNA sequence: TGCAGCGTTGACCCTTTGTCATCGGGTGGGTATGGCTACACCTTC. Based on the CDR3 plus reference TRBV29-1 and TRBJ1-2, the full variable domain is SAVISQKPSRDICQRGTSLTIQCQVDSQVTMMFWYRQQPGQSLTLIATANQGSEATYESGFVIDKFPISRPNLTFSTLTVSNMSPEDSSIYLCSVDPLSSGGYGYTFGSGTRLTVV.

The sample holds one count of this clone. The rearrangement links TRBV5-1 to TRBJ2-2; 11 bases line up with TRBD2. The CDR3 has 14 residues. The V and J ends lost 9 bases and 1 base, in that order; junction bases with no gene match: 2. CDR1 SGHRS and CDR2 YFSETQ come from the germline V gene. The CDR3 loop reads CATGTSGNTGELFF. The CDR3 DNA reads TGCGCCACCGGGACTAGCGGGAACACCGGGGAGCTGTTTTTT. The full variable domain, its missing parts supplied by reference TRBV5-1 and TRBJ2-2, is KAGVTQTPRYLIKTRGQQVTLSCSPISGHRSVSWYQQTPGQGLQFLFEYFSETQRNKGNFPGRFSGRQFSNSRSEMNVSTLELGDSALYLCATGTSGNTGELFFGEGSRLTVL.

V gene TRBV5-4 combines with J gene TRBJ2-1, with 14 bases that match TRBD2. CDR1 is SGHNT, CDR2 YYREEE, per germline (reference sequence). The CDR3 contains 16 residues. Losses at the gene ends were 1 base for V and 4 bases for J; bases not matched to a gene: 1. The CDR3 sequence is CASSLRLAGGYNEQFF. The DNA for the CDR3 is TGTGCCAGCAGCTTGCGACTAGCGGGAGGGTACAATGAGCAGTTCTTC.

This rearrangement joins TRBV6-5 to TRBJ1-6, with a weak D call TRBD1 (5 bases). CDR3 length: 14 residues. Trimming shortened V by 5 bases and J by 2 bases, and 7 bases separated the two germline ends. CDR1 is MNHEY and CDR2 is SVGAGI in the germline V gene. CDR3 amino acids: CASSQGTYNSPLHF. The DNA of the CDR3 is TGTGCCAGCAGTCAGGGAACCTATAATTCACCCCTCCACTTT.

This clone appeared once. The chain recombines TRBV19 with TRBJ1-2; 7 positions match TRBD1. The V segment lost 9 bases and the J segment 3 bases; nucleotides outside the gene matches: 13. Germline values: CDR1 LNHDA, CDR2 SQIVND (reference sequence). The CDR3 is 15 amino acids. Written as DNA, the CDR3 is TGTGCCAGCGCCAAATCCGGGACAGAGTACTATGGCTACACCTTC. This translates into CASAKSGTEYYGYTF.

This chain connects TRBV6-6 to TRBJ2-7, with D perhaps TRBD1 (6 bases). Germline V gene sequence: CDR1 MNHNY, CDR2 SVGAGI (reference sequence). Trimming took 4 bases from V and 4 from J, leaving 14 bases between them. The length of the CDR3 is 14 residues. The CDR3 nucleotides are TGTGCCAGCAGTTCTACAGGGATTACGTACGAGCAGTACTTC. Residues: CASSSTGITYEQYF.

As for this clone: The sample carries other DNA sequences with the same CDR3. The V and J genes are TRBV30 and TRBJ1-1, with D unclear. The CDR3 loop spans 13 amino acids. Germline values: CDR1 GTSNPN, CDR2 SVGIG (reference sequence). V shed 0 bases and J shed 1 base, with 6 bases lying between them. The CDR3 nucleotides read TGTGCCTGGAGTGTTAGTAGGAACACTGAAGCTTTCTTT. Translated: CAWSVSRNTEAFF.